What follows are 28 T cell receptor beta chains derived from one specimen sequenced in a study of radiation and T cells in renal cell carcinoma. Time point described: baseline pretreatment blood. Treatment given: 15 Gy SBRT to primary tumor, nephrectomy 4 weeks later. Clones were sequenced by immunoSEQ multiplex PCR, and TCRdb holds only the in-frame ones, with some missing. This repertoire shows approximately 90,000 clones, 86% found once; its top ten account for 7.5% to 8.5%. The sample in question was blood, obtained from a patient whose treatment included radiotherapy and nephrectomy. These receptors were collected from a man in his forties or fifties with renal cell carcinoma.

The chain combines TRBV5-6 with TRBJ1-1; a weak D match, TRBD1 (5 bases). Trimming removed 0 bases from V and 4 bases from J, with 10 bases in between. CDR3 length: 14 amino acids. Germline V lookup: CDR1 SGHDT, CDR2 YYEEEE. The CDR3 reads CASSLVERGTEAFF. CDR3 in DNA: TGTGCCAGCAGCTTGGTTGAGAGGGGCACTGAAGCTTTCTTT.

The V call is TRBV28, the J call TRBJ1-4; no clear D. The V and J ends lost 10 bases and 0 bases respectively, with 6 bases between them. The V gene's germline CDR1 is MDHEN and CDR2 SYDVKM. This CDR3 spans 12 amino acids. The CDR3 region is CATVATNEKLFF. As DNA, the CDR3 is TGTGCCACCGTAGCAACTAATGAAAAACTGTTTTTT. The complete variable domain, with remaining parts taken from reference TRBV28 and TRBJ1-4, reads DVKVTQSSRYLVKRTGEKVFLECVQDMDHENMFWYRQDPGLGLRLIYFSYDVKMKEKGDIPEGYSVSREKKERFSLILESASTNQTSMYLCATVATNEKLFFGSGTQLSVL.

J is TRBJ1-6 and V is TRBV10-3, with TRBD1 as a possible D gene (5 bases). V lost 11 bases to trimming and J lost 7 bases, with 15 bases between them. There are 13 residues in the CDR3. Germline V lookup: CDR1 ENHRY, CDR2 SYGVKD. The CDR3 protein is CAYRGTENSPLHF. The CDR3 DNA follows: TGTGCCTACCGTGGGACGGAGAATTCACCCCTCCACTTT.

The CDR3 nucleotides read TGTGCCAGCAGCCCCCCCCGAGAGACCCAGTACTTC. Translated, it gives CASSPPRETQYF. The rearrangement links TRBV7-2 to TRBJ2-5, with unresolved D. Germline CDR1 and CDR2: SGHTA and FQGNSA. The CDR3 is 12 residues long. V shed 5 bases and J shed 4 bases, with 8 bases lying between them.

The V call is TRBV28, the J call TRBJ2-5; no clear D gene. The CDR3 length is 14 residues. Trimming removed 2 bases from V and 2 bases from J, with 9 bases in between. Germline lookup yields CDR1 MDHEN and CDR2 SYDVKM. DNA of the CDR3: TGTGCCAGCAGTTTAAGTCTATCACAAGAGACCCAGTACTTC. Translation: CASSLSLSQETQYF.

This chain uses TRBV6-1 with TRBJ2-3; D uncertain. The CDR3 covers 11 residues. Germline CDR1 reads MNHNS; CDR2 reads SASEGT. Trimming took off 2 bases at V and 7 bases at J, with 4 bases between the two ends. The CDR3: CASSETYTQYF. CDR3 bases: TGTGCCAGCAGTGAAACCTATACGCAGTATTTT.

The V call is TRBV19, the J call TRBJ2-5, with 9 bases fitting TRBD1. Germline V gene data show CDR1 as LNHDA and CDR2 as SQIVND (reference sequence). J gave up 1 base and V 6 bases, and 3 bases lay outside the gene matches. The CDR3 loop spans 14 amino acids. CDR3 nucleotides: TGTGCCAGTAGCTTACAGGGGGCCCAAGAGACCCAGTACTTC. Translating gives CASSLQGAQETQYF.

The rearrangement uses TRBV29-1 and TRBJ2-1; D remains ambiguous. This CDR3 spans 13 amino acids. Germline CDR1 reads SQVTM; CDR2 reads ANQGSEA. V lost 4 bases and J lost 7, with 14 bases in between. CDR3 in DNA: TGCAGCGTTGGGCTCAATGAAGGAAATGAGCAGTTCTTC. This sequence encodes CSVGLNEGNEQFF.

This rearrangement joins TRBV9 to TRBJ2-3; tentatively, D is TRBD1 (6 bases). From germline, CDR1 is SGDLS and CDR2 YYNGEE. The V end was cut by 2 bases, the J end by 3 bases, with 16 bases between. The length of the CDR3 is 16 residues. The chain's CDR3 is CASSVSIGGRTDTQYF. The CDR3, as DNA: TGTGCCAGCAGCGTCTCTATAGGGGGAAGGACAGATACGCAGTATTTT.

This clone appeared a few times. The rearrangement uses TRBV6-5 and TRBJ1-1; no reliable D call. The ends were cut back, 1 base at V and 8 bases at J, with 8 bases in the middle. This CDR3 has 12 residues. Germline V gene lookup returns CDR1 MNHEY and CDR2 SVGAGI. The CDR3 here is CASSYLGREAFF. CDR3 bases: TGTGCCAGCAGTTACTTGGGGAGGGAAGCTTTCTTT.

The chain has TRBV10-3 and TRBJ2-7, with 7 bases that match TRBD1. From germline, CDR1 is ENHRY and CDR2 SYGVKD. This CDR3 is built from 15 residues. Germline trimming cut 10 bases from V and 3 bases from J; bases unmatched to any gene: 15. The CDR3 DNA reads TGTGCCAACGGGACAGCACCTGTCCCCTACTACGAGCAGTACTTC. The encoded protein is CANGTAPVPYYEQYF.

V and J are TRBV7-8 and TRBJ1-4; the match to TRBD1 covers 7 bases. The CDR3 spans 17 residues. From germline, CDR1 is SGHVS and CDR2 FQNEAQ. V shed 1 base and J 0 bases; nucleotides not matched to a gene: 5. CDR3 in DNA: TGTGCCAGCAGCTTAGGACAGGGACCTACAACTAATGAAAAACTGTTTTTT. As protein: CASSLGQGPTTNEKLFF.

The V gene is TRBV4-3, the J gene TRBJ2-1; 11 bases are shared with TRBD1. The CDR3 sequence is 17 residues long. J was trimmed by 8 bases and V by 1 base; bases with no gene match: 10. Germline values: CDR1 LGHNA, CDR2 YSLEER. In nucleotides, the CDR3 is TGCGCCAGCAGCCAAGCAACTCCGGGACAGGGGGGGTATGAGCAGTTCTTC. It yields the protein CASSQATPGQGGYEQFF.

This clone was counted once. The rearrangement links TRBV6-5 to TRBJ1-1; the D gene is possibly TRBD1 (5 bases). V was clipped by 6 bases and J by 9 bases, with 17 bases between them. CDR3 length equals 13 residues. Germline CDR1 and CDR2: MNHEY and SVGAGI. In DNA, the CDR3 is TGTGCCAGCAGCGATCCCGGGGCGTCCAAAGCTTTCTTT. It specifies CASSDPGASKAFF.

A few counts support this clone. V gene TRBV19 combines with J gene TRBJ2-7, with 12 nucleotides matching TRBD1. Trimming cost V 6 bases and J 3 bases; bases outside gene matches: 9. Germline CDR1 is LNHDA and CDR2 is SQIVND (reference sequence). The CDR3 runs to 16 residues. The CDR3 protein is CASSRDRGPGGYEQYF. The DNA of the CDR3 is TGTGCCAGTAGCCGGGACAGGGGGCCTGGGGGCTACGAGCAGTACTTC.

In this sample, this clone turned up once. The gene calls are TRBV6-5 and TRBJ1-2; 7 positions match TRBD1. Germline V lookup: CDR1 MNHEY, CDR2 SVGAGI. The CDR3 runs to 15 residues. Germline trimming cut 6 bases from V and 5 bases from J; bases unmatched to any gene: 12. The CDR3 region has the DNA TGTGCCAGCAGACCGACAGGGACCGGCCTTTATGGCTACACCTTC. Translating it yields CASRPTGTGLYGYTF.

The chain uses TRBV6-5 and TRBJ1-1; TRBD1 matches at 8 bases. This CDR3 comprises 14 residues. V lost 2 bases and J lost 7; bases outside the gene matches: 6. Germline loops: CDR1 MNHEY, CDR2 SVGAGI. The CDR3 DNA reads TGTGCCAGCAGTTACCCCGGACAGGGTGGTGAAGCTTTCTTT. Translation: CASSYPGQGGEAFF.

This chain uses TRBV11-2 with TRBJ2-7; possible D gene TRBD1, 5 bases. The germline V gene encodes CDR1 SGHAT and CDR2 FQNNGV. The V end was cut by 0 bases, the J end by 3 bases, with 12 bases between. The CDR3 is 15 residues long. The DNA of the CDR3 is TGTGCCAGCAGCTTAGACCCAGGGTATAGCTACGAGCAGTACTTC. Its translation is CASSLDPGYSYEQYF.

V usage is TRBV19 and J usage is TRBJ1-1; 8 nucleotides agree with TRBD1. Germline V gene data show CDR1 as LNHDA and CDR2 as SQIVND (reference sequence). J was trimmed by 4 bases and V by 8 bases; bases with no gene match: 9. The CDR3 is 14 residues long. Here the CDR3 DNA reads TGTGCCAGTCTGGGACAGGCGGGAAGCACTGAAGCTTTCTTT. Translated: CASLGQAGSTEAFF.

This clone was seen more than once but under ten times. Germline and junction disagree at one end, which may indicate a read error. This chain joins TRBV6-5 and TRBJ1-1; D is undetermined. Germline lookup yields CDR1 MNHEY and CDR2 SVGAGI. The CDR3 sequence is 15 residues long. This CDR3 reads CATSVWTHMNTEAFF. CDR3 bases: TGTGCCACCAGTGTCTGGACCCATATGAACACTGAAGCTTTCTTT.

The chain recombines TRBV9 with TRBJ2-7; D remains unclear. The V and J ends lost 4 bases and 2 bases respectively, with 16 bases between them. The CDR3 is 15 amino acids. Germline V gives CDR1 SGDLS, CDR2 YYNGEE. The CDR3 DNA follows: TGTGCCAGCAGCCCCCAGGAGACGTTGACCTACGAGCAGTACTTC. Amino acids: CASSPQETLTYEQYF.

The rearrangement links TRBV27 to TRBJ1-6, with D unresolved. The V gene's germline CDR1 is MNHEY and CDR2 SMNVEV (reference sequence). The V end lost 10 bases, the J end lost 10 bases, and 17 bases lay between the germline ends. The CDR3 sequence is 13 residues long. This CDR3 is CATAWGFNSPLHF. The CDR3 DNA is TGTGCCACCGCTTGGGGATTTAACTCACCCCTCCACTTT.

This chain joins TRBV11-2 and TRBJ2-7, with 7 nucleotides matching TRBD2. The junction had 3 bases not matched to a gene; V was cut back by 0 bases and J by 4 bases. From germline, CDR1 is SGHAT and CDR2 FQNNGV. This CDR3 comprises 14 residues. The CDR3 loop reads CASSLDREAYEQYF. In nucleotides, the CDR3 is TGTGCCAGCAGCTTAGATCGGGAGGCGTACGAGCAGTACTTC.

The rearrangement uses TRBV5-1 and TRBJ1-2; D remains unclear. Trimming took off 0 bases at V and 1 base at J, with 7 bases between the two ends. The CDR3 has 14 amino acids. Per the germline V gene, CDR1 is SGHRS and CDR2 is YFSETQ. The CDR3 coding sequence is TGCGCCAGCAGCTTGGAATCCTTTAACTATGGCTACACCTTC. The encoded protein is CASSLESFNYGYTF.

The rearrangement uses TRBV5-1 and TRBJ2-1; TRBD2 is a possible D gene (5 bases). From germline, CDR1 is SGHRS and CDR2 YFSETQ. The ends were cut back, 2 bases at V and 2 bases at J, with 17 bases in the middle. The CDR3 runs 17 residues. CDR3 in amino acids: CASSFPHGKRPYNEQFF. Here the CDR3 DNA reads TGCGCCAGCAGCTTCCCTCACGGGAAAAGGCCCTACAATGAGCAGTTCTTC.

The gene calls are TRBV7-2 and TRBJ1-6, with D unclear. Germline V gives CDR1 SGHTA, CDR2 FQGNSA. V was pared by 0 bases and J by 11 bases, with 14 bases between. The CDR3 extends over 15 amino acids. The CDR3 sequence: CASSLAVASGAPLHF. CDR3 nucleotides: TGTGCCAGCAGCTTAGCAGTTGCTTCGGGAGCACCCCTCCACTTT.

This sequence joins TRBV27 and TRBJ1-2; TRBD1 matches at 8 bases. Trimming took 4 bases from V and 3 from J; bases not matched to a gene: 7. Germline values: CDR1 MNHEY, CDR2 SMNVEV (reference sequence). The CDR3 is 15 amino acids. The CDR3 coding sequence is TGTGCCAGCAGTTCCTCGACAGGGGAGGACTATGGCTACACCTTC. This gives the protein CASSSSTGEDYGYTF.

This clone was detected a few times. The chain's CDR3 is CASRASAEKLFF. In DNA form, the CDR3 reads TGTGCCAGCAGGGCCAGCGCGGAAAAACTGTTTTTT. The chain combines TRBV6-5 with TRBJ1-4; D uncertain. The CDR3 sequence is 12 residues long. The germline gives CDR1 MNHEY, CDR2 SVGAGI. V was cut by 6 bases and J by 8 bases, with 10 bases left in between.